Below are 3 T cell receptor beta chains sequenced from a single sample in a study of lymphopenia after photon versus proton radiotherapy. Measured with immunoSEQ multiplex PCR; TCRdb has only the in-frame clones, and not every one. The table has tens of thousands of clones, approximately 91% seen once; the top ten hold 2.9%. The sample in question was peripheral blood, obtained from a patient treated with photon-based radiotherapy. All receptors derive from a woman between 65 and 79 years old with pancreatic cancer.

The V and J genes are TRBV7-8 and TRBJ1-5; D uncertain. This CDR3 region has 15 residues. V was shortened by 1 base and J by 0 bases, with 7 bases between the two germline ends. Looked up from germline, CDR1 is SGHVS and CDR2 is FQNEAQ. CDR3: CASSLGSFSNQPQHF. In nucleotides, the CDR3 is TGTGCCAGCAGCTTAGGTTCTTTTAGCAATCAGCCCCAGCATTTT.

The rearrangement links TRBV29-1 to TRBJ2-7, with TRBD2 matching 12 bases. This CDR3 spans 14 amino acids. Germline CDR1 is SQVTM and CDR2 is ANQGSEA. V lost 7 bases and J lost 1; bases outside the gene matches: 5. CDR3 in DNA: TGCAGCGCCTCTAGCGGGAGGGGGTCCTACGAGCAGTACTTC. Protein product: CSASSGRGSYEQYF.

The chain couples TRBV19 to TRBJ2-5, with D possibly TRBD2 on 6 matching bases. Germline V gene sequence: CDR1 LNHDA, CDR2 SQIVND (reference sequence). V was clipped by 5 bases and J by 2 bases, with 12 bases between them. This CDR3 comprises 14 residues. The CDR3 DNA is TGTGCCAGTAGTCCCCCGGGAGCTCAAGAGACCCAGTACTTC. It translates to CASSPPGAQETQYF.